This TCR beta chain is drawn from a study of T cell responses to AZD1222 COVID-19 vaccine. Study background: The analysis combined second doses at about 4 or about 12 weeks.

With respect to this clone: What it binds is not known.

The repertoire was sequenced with immunoSEQ multiplex PCR; TCRdb's copy has only in-frame clones and lacks some. The sample shows 150,000 or so clones, more than 85% of them seen only once. The CDR3 has 15 residues. V was pared by 2 bases and J by 7 bases, with 4 bases of the junction left unmatched. Looked up from germline, CDR1 is MNHEY and CDR2 is SVGEGT. Study-wide findings and caveats: At baseline, seropositivity was found in only a handful of AZD1222 recipients.

The rearrangement joins TRBV6-2 or TRBV6-3 to TRBJ1-5, with 11 bases lining up with TRBD1. The specimen was peripheral blood, collected on day 0 of AZD1222 vaccination. The TCR comes from an adult in good health. CDR3 in DNA: TGTGCCAGCAGTTACCTGGACAGGGGGCACCAGCCCCAGCATTTT. Protein sequence: CASSYLDRGHQPQHF.